A selection of T cell receptor beta chains follows, all from one sample in a study of OX40 agonist ivuxolimab in advanced cancers. The protocol was immunoSEQ multiplex PCR, while the TCRdb copy is restricted to in-frame clones and leaves out a portion. The sample holds under 65,000 clones, around 90% seen once. This specimen was CD4+ or CD8+ T cells sorted from blood, taken in a trial of the OX40 agonist ivuxolimab. These TCRs come from an adult with an advanced solid tumor such as melanoma, head and neck, liver or kidney cancer. Both conserved end residues are part of each CDR3. A D gene is named only where the DNA matches it firmly. The size of a clone is reported for some rows only, either as once, few or many, or as a class for expanded clones.

j_gene | abundance | v_gene | len | d_gene | CDR3aa | CDR3nt
TRBJ2-4 | . | TRBV6-6 | 15 | . | CATQGGGGTKNIQYF | TGTGCCACCCAAGGGGGAGGAGGGACCAAAAACATTCAGTACTTC
TRBJ1-2 | once | TRBV7-2 | 16 | . | CASSPGQTGSFYGYTF | TGTGCCAGCAGCCCAGGACAGACGGGCAGTTTCTATGGCTACACCTTC
TRBJ1-4 | . | TRBV6-5 | 14 | . | CASTKRGLGEKLFF | TGTGCCAGCACCAAGCGGGGTCTCGGGGAAAAACTGTTTTTT
TRBJ1-5 | . | TRBV18 | 16 | TRBD1 | CASSPRQGNSNQPQHF | TGTGCCAGCTCCCCAAGACAGGGCAATAGCAATCAGCCCCAGCATTTT
TRBJ2-3 | . | TRBV6-5 | 14 | TRBD1 | CASSYSFAGTAQYF | TGTGCCAGCAGTTATTCATTCGCCGGGACAGCGCAGTATTTT
TRBJ2-7 | . | TRBV12-5 | 12 | . | CASALSDGEQYF | TGTGCTAGTGCCCTCTCCGACGGGGAGCAGTACTTC
TRBJ2-7 | . | TRBV5-1 | 15 | TRBD1 | CASSSGTGGAYEQYF | TGCGCCAGCAGCTCCGGGACAGGGGGAGCTTACGAGCAGTACTTC
TRBJ2-1 | . | TRBV5-4 | 15 | TRBD2 | CASSLAGTTTVEQFF | TGTGCCAGCAGCCTAGCGGGGACGACGACCGTTGAGCAGTTCTTC
TRBJ2-1 | . | TRBV19 | 18 | TRBD1 | CASSTSTGQGGSYNEQFF | TGTGCCAGTAGTACCTCTACGGGACAGGGGGGTTCCTACAATGAGCAGTTCTTC
TRBJ2-7 | . | TRBV11-3 | 15 | . | CASSFAGSPPYEQYF | TGTGCCAGCAGCTTCGCTGGTTCTCCCCCCTACGAGCAGTACTTC
TRBJ1-1 | . | TRBV5-5 | 14 | . | CASSLEQGVTEAFF | TGTGCCAGCAGCTTGGAACAGGGCGTCACTGAAGCTTTCTTT
TRBJ2-2 | . | TRBV7-6 | 18 | TRBD1 | CASSLVAGGGDYTGELFF | TGTGCCAGCAGCTTGGTGGCAGGGGGCGGCGACTACACCGGGGAGCTGTTTTTT
TRBJ2-7 | . | TRBV5-6 | 14 | TRBD1 | CASSRTRDSYEQYF | TGTGCCAGCAGCAGGACACGGGACAGCTACGAGCAGTACTTC
TRBJ1-1 | . | TRBV7-9 | 13 | . | CASSLAGTWWAFF | TGTGCCAGCAGCTTAGCCGGGACCTGGTGGGCTTTCTTT
TRBJ1-1 | . | TRBV7-2 | 14 | . | CASSLAPGNTEAFF | TGTGCCAGCAGCCTCGCACCAGGGAACACTGAAGCTTTCTTT
TRBJ2-2 | . | TRBV19 | 13 | . | CASSTHSTGELFF | TGTGCCAGTAGTACTCACTCCACCGGGGAGCTGTTTTTT
TRBJ2-6 | once | TRBV9 | 16 | TRBD1 | CASSVTGNSGANVLTF | TGTGCCAGCAGCGTGACAGGGAACTCTGGGGCCAACGTCCTGACTTTC
TRBJ2-2 | . | TRBV5-1 | 16 | . | CASSLVGTANTGELFF | TGCGCCAGCAGCTTGGTAGGTACAGCGAACACCGGGGAGCTGTTTTTT
TRBJ2-2 | . | TRBV11-2 | 16 | TRBD2 | CASSSQGLARTGELFF | TGTGCCAGCAGCTCCCAGGGACTAGCGAGGACCGGGGAGCTGTTTTTT
TRBJ1-1 | . | TRBV25-1 | 13 | . | CASSDFGRREAFF | TGTGCCAGCAGTGATTTCGGTCGCCGTGAAGCTTTCTTT
TRBJ1-1 | . | TRBV27 | 15 | TRBD1 | CASSSPGQVVTEAFF | TGTGCCAGCAGTTCCCCGGGACAGGTGGTCACTGAAGCTTTCTTT
TRBJ1-5 | . | TRBV6-6 | 15 | . | CASSYSRGGNQPQHF | TGTGCCAGCAGTTACTCGAGAGGGGGCAATCAGCCCCAGCATTTT
TRBJ2-5 | . | TRBV18 | 12 | . | CASSPNRETQYF | TGTGCCAGCTCACCGAACAGGGAGACCCAGTACTTC
TRBJ1-3 | few | TRBV6-5 | 13 | . | CASSQSSGNTIYF | TGTGCCAGCAGTCAGAGCTCTGGAAACACCATATATTTT
TRBJ2-1 | . | TRBV29-1 | 14 | . | CSVEKYRFYNEQFF | TGCAGCGTTGAAAAGTACAGGTTCTACAATGAGCAGTTCTTC
TRBJ1-1 | . | TRBV11-2 | 14 | . | CASSLARPNTEAFF | TGTGCCAGCAGCTTAGCCAGGCCTAACACTGAAGCTTTCTTT
TRBJ1-3 | . | TRBV5-1 | 18 | . | CASSLAVGGFSPGNTIYF | TGCGCCAGCAGCTTGGCTGTAGGGGGATTCTCCCCTGGAAACACCATATATTTT
TRBJ2-7 | . | TRBV6-5 | 14 | TRBD2 | CASSFERDGYEQYF | TGTGCCAGCAGTTTTGAGCGGGACGGCTACGAGCAGTACTTC
TRBJ2-3 | . | TRBV5-4 | 13 | TRBD2 | CASGTSGTDTQYF | TGTGCCTCCGGGACTAGCGGCACAGATACGCAGTATTTT
TRBJ2-7 | . | TRBV5-4 | 15 | . | CASSPPDGGRGEQYF | TGTGCCAGCAGCCCCCCGGACGGCGGTAGGGGCGAGCAGTACTTC
TRBJ2-1 | . | TRBV18 | 17 | . | CASSPRGGIGSNNEQFF | TGTGCCAGCTCACCAAGGGGCGGGATTGGTAGTAACAATGAGCAGTTCTTC
TRBJ2-1 | . | TRBV19 | 15 | TRBD2 | CASSISGRNYNEQFF | TGTGCCAGTAGTATTAGCGGGAGGAACTACAATGAGCAGTTCTTC
TRBJ2-2 | . | TRBV15 | 15 | . | CATSWRSDYTGELFF | TGTGCCACCAGCTGGAGGAGCGATTACACCGGGGAGCTGTTTTTT
TRBJ2-1 | . | TRBV14 | 16 | . | CASSKAGGSSYNEQFF | TGTGCCAGCAGCAAAGCGGGTGGGAGCTCCTACAATGAGCAGTTCTTC
TRBJ2-7 | once | TRBV5-1 | 14 | TRBD1 | CASSPGTGVLEQYF | TGCGCCAGCAGCCCCGGGACAGGGGTGTTGGAGCAGTACTTC
TRBJ2-7 | . | TRBV25-1 | 12 | TRBD2 | CASNSGTYEQYF | TGTGCCAGCAACAGCGGGACTTACGAGCAGTACTTC
TRBJ2-5 | . | TRBV4-3 | 12 | . | CASSQDSQTQYF | TGCGCCAGCAGCCAAGACAGCCAGACCCAGTACTTC
TRBJ2-1 | . | TRBV6-5 | 15 | TRBD2 | CASSYSIAGDFEQFF | TGTGCCAGCAGTTACTCCATAGCGGGAGATTTTGAGCAGTTCTTC
TRBJ1-5 | once | TRBV5-4 | 15 | . | CASSVSPRGNQPQHF | TGTGCCAGCAGCGTCAGCCCTCGGGGGAATCAGCCCCAGCATTTT
TRBJ2-7 | few | TRBV19 | 11 | . | CASSIGYEQYF | TGTGCCAGTAGTATAGGCTACGAGCAGTACTTC
TRBJ2-3 | . | TRBV4-3 | 19 | TRBD2 | CASSQDRRTSGRATDTQYF | TGCGCCAGCAGCCAAGATCGGAGGACTAGCGGGAGGGCCACAGATACGCAGTATTTT
TRBJ2-7 | . | TRBV6-5 | 15 | TRBD2 | CASSSAGGRAYEQYF | TGTGCCAGCAGTTCCGCTGGCGGGAGAGCTTACGAGCAGTACTTC
TRBJ2-3 | once | TRBV28 | 11 | . | CASINSHTQYF | TGTGCCAGCATTAACTCGCATACGCAGTATTTT
TRBJ2-7 | . | TRBV7-9 | 14 | . | CASSYGTGTYEQYF | TGTGCCAGCAGCTACGGGACGGGAACCTACGAGCAGTACTTC
TRBJ2-3 | . | TRBV5-1 | 14 | TRBD2 | CASSLGAGEDTQYF | TGCGCCAGCAGCTTGGGTGCGGGAGAAGATACGCAGTATTTT
TRBJ1-5 | . | TRBV28 | 12 | . | CASSLVNQPQHF | TGTGCCAGCAGCCTAGTTAATCAGCCCCAGCATTTT
TRBJ2-7 | . | TRBV2 | 13 | TRBD2 | CASGLAGTYEQYF | TGTGCCAGCGGACTAGCGGGGACCTACGAGCAGTACTTC
TRBJ2-1 | . | TRBV5-1 | 16 | TRBD2 | CASSFSNSGGHNEQFF | TGCGCCAGCAGCTTTTCGAATAGCGGGGGACACAATGAGCAGTTCTTC